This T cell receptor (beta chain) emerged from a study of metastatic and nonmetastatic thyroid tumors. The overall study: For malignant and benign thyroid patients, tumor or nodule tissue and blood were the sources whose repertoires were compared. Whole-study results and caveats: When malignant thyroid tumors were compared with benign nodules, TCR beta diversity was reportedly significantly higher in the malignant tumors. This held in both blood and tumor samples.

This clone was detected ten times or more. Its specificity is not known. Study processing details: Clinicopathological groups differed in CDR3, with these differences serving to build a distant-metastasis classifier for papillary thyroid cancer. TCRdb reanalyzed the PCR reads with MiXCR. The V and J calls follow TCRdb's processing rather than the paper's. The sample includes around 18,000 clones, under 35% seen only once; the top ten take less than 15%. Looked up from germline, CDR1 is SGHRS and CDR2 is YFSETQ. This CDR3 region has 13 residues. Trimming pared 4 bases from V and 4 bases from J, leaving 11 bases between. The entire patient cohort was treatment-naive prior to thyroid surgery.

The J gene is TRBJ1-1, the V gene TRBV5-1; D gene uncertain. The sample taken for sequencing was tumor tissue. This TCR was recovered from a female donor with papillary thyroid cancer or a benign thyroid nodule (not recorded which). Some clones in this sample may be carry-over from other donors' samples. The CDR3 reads CASSISYGTEAFF. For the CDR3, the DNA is TGCGCCAGCAGCATTTCGTATGGCACTGAAGCTTTCTTT.